These 28 T cell receptor beta chains share one sample of origin, sequenced in a study of blood T cell repertoires in COVID-19. Produced via immunoSEQ multiplex PCR; TCRdb's table is partial and in-frame only. Counted here are a few hundred thousand clones, around 87% occurring once; the ten biggest clones make up 3% to 3.5%. Sequenced sample: peripheral blood. The receptors were gathered from a man in his 60s with acute or convalescent COVID-19.

This clone was seen more than once but under ten times. The rearrangement uses TRBV11-2 and TRBJ1-1, with D tentatively TRBD1 (5 bases). Between the trimmed V and J ends, which lost 5 bases and 4 bases, there was a span of 11 bases. The CDR3 contains 13 residues. Germline CDR1 and CDR2: SGHAT and FQNNGV. For the CDR3, the DNA is TGTGCCAGCAGCCTGGGGGGGACCACTGAAGCTTTCTTT. It translates to CASSLGGTTEAFF.

This chain links TRBV12-3 or TRBV12-4 with TRBJ2-7; D uncertain. Trimming stripped 3 bases from V and 3 bases from J, with 6 bases between. The CDR3 is 12 residues long. The CDR3 loop reads CASSFYDYEQYF. DNA of the CDR3: TGTGCCAGCAGTTTCTATGACTACGAGCAGTACTTC.

J is TRBJ2-7 and V is TRBV28; 7 bases align to TRBD1. V shed 5 bases and J 2 bases; nucleotides not matched to a gene: 9. Germline V gives CDR1 MDHEN, CDR2 SYDVKM. The CDR3 spans 15 residues. Written as DNA, the CDR3 is TGTGCCAGCAGTCCGACAGGGTATCAGGCCTACGAGCAGTACTTC. Translation: CASSPTGYQAYEQYF.

CDR3 sequence reads: CASSEGTVMNTEAFF. The CDR3 region has the DNA TGTGCCAGCAGCGAAGGGACAGTTATGAACACTGAAGCTTTCTTT. The chain has TRBV11-1 and TRBJ1-1; TRBD1 matches at 7 bases. In germline, CDR1 is SGHAT, CDR2 FQDESV (reference sequence). V shed 5 bases, J shed 0 bases, and the junction held 6 bases outside the gene matches. This CDR3 has 15 residues.

This chain links TRBV27 with TRBJ1-2; D is unresolved. Trimming removed 5 bases at V and 1 base at J, with 11 bases between. This CDR3 has 14 amino acids. Germline assignment: CDR1 MNHEY and CDR2 SMNVEV (reference sequence). The CDR3 DNA reads TGTGCCAGCAGTCCCGCGGCCCGTAACTATGGCTACACCTTC. This translates into CASSPAARNYGYTF.

The chain has TRBV5-1 and TRBJ2-2; unclear D gene. The CDR3 extends over 16 amino acids. V was shortened by 0 bases and J by 1 base, with 10 bases between the two germline ends. The germline CDR1 and CDR2 sequences are SGHRS and YFSETQ. CDR3 protein: CASSLVGVMNTGELFF. CDR3 DNA sequence: TGCGCCAGCAGCTTGGTAGGAGTAATGAACACCGGGGAGCTGTTTTTT.

The rearrangement links TRBV9 to TRBJ2-5, with 7 bases matching TRBD1. The CDR3 extends over 13 amino acids. CDR1 and CDR2 (germline): SGDLS, YYNGEE. V was clipped by 7 bases and J by 6 bases; unmatched bases: 9. The CDR3 DNA reads TGTGCCAGCTCAACAGGGGATCTGAAGACCCAGTACTTC. Translated: CASSTGDLKTQYF.

This chain connects TRBV18 to TRBJ1-6; TRBD1 is a possible D gene (6 bases). Germline CDR1 KGHSH, CDR2 LQKENI. The CDR3 length is 15 residues. Trimming shortened V by 3 bases and J by 8 bases, and 14 bases separated the two germline ends. The CDR3, as DNA: TGTGCCAGCTCACCTGAGGACGAGGGGGATTCACCCCTCCACTTT. Translating gives CASSPEDEGDSPLHF. The full variable domain, in which reference TRBV18 and TRBJ1-6 provide the parts outside the CDR3, is NAGVMQNPRHLVRRRGQEARLRCSPMKGHSHVYWYRQLPEEGLKFMVYLQKENIIDESGMPKERFSAEFPKEGPSILRIQQVVRGDSAAYFCASSPEDEGDSPLHFGNGTRLTVT.

This clone was seen just once. The chain combines TRBV7-2 with TRBJ2-1; possibly TRBD1 for D (7 bases). Germline CDR1 is SGHTA and CDR2 is FQGNSA. This CDR3 spans 13 amino acids. V was pared by 5 bases and J by 4 bases, with 9 bases between. The CDR3 coding sequence is TGTGCCAGCAGCCAGGGGGGATACAATGAGCAGTTCTTC. Translation gives CASSQGGYNEQFF.

This clone was counted a single time. The chain has TRBV4-1 and TRBJ2-1; perhaps TRBD2 as D (6 bases). Trimming pared 3 bases from V and 6 bases from J, leaving 21 bases between. The CDR3 extends over 17 amino acids. CDR1 and CDR2 from the germline V gene are MGHRA and YSYEKL. CDR3 nucleotide sequence: TGCGCCAGCAGCCACCCCAGGGTCCTAGCGCGTAGCAATGAGCAGTTCTTC. It translates to CASSHPRVLARSNEQFF.

The V and J genes are TRBV27 and TRBJ2-1; 9 bases fit TRBD2. Looked up from germline, CDR1 is MNHEY and CDR2 is SMNVEV (reference sequence). This CDR3 has 13 amino acids. The V gene end was trimmed by 2 bases and the J gene end by 16 bases; junction bases not matched to a gene: 9. Written as DNA, the CDR3 is TGTGCCAGCAGTTTAGGCGGGGGGGCTAAATTTTTCTTC. Amino acid sequence: CASSLGGGAKFFF.

The rearrangement uses TRBV7-6 and TRBJ2-5; 8 positions match TRBD1. Germline assignment: CDR1 SGHVS and CDR2 FNYEAQ. The V and J ends lost 5 bases and 2 bases, in that order; junction bases with no gene match: 7. The CDR3 length is 15 residues. The CDR3 protein is CASSHGQGRQETQYF. The CDR3 coding sequence is TGTGCCAGCAGCCACGGACAGGGTCGGCAAGAGACCCAGTACTTC.

The rearrangement links TRBV20-1 to TRBJ1-2; D is ambiguous. Germline V gene sequence: CDR1 DFQATT, CDR2 SNEGSKA (reference sequence). The CDR3 runs to 11 residues. V lost 6 bases to trimming and J lost 9 bases, with 14 bases between them. CDR3: CSAWAGKSYTF. CDR3 nucleotide sequence: TGCAGTGCCTGGGCGGGGAAAAGCTACACCTTC.

The chain couples TRBV19 to TRBJ2-7; D may be TRBD2 (5 bases). V lost 5 bases, J lost 3 bases, and 17 bases lay in between. The CDR3 totals 15 residues. Germline loops: CDR1 LNHDA, CDR2 SQIVND (reference sequence). The CDR3 reads CASSARARLSYEQYF. CDR3 DNA sequence: TGTGCCAGTAGTGCCCGGGCAAGACTAAGCTACGAGCAGTACTTC.

This clone was seen a single time. J is TRBJ2-5 and V is TRBV5-1; D not resolved. Germline CDR1 reads SGHRS; CDR2 reads YFSETQ. This CDR3 has 14 residues. The V end was cut by 2 bases, the J end by 1 base, with 9 bases between. DNA for the CDR3: TGCGCCAGCAGCTTCATGGCGGCCCAAGAGACCCAGTACTTC. It yields the protein CASSFMAAQETQYF.

This chain connects TRBV6-2 or TRBV6-3 to TRBJ2-7; D ambiguous. Trimming cost V 2 bases and J 5 bases, with 13 bases left between them. Germline loops: CDR1 MNHEY, CDR2 SVGEGT. The CDR3 covers 14 residues. CDR3 region: CASSYGTAVDEQYF. DNA of the CDR3: TGTGCCAGCAGTTACGGTACAGCCGTAGACGAGCAGTACTTC.

The V and J genes are TRBV15 and TRBJ2-7, with D perhaps matching TRBD1 (6 bases). The CDR3 has 12 amino acids. The V and J ends lost 3 bases and 4 bases respectively, with 7 bases between them. Looked up from germline, CDR1 is LNHNV and CDR2 is YYDKDF (reference sequence). CDR3 loop: CATSSQGYEQYF. For the CDR3, the DNA is TGTGCCACCAGCAGCCAGGGGTACGAGCAGTACTTC.

This clone was recorded once. This chain uses TRBV6-5 with TRBJ1-2, with 7 bases matching TRBD1. The CDR3 totals 12 residues. The germline V gene has CDR1 MNHEY and CDR2 SVGAGI. The trim removed 6 bases at V and 4 bases at J, leaving 2 bases unmatched. The CDR3 region has the DNA TGTGCCAGCAGGACAGGGAGCTATGGCTACACCTTC. Translating it yields CASRTGSYGYTF.

This clone was observed a single time. The V and J genes are TRBV25-1 and TRBJ2-1, with TRBD1 as a possible D gene (5 bases). Germline CDR1 reads MGHDK; CDR2 reads SYGVNS. The CDR3 totals 14 residues. Trimming took off 8 bases at V and 4 bases at J, with 15 bases between the two ends. Written as DNA, the CDR3 is TGTGCCAGCGGCTCGAGACAGACTTACAATGAGCAGTTCTTC. Its protein is CASGSRQTYNEQFF.

The genes are TRBV7-9 and TRBJ1-5; tentative D call: TRBD1 (5 bases). V was clipped by 4 bases and J by 7 bases, with 17 bases between them. This CDR3 has 15 residues. Per the germline V gene, CDR1 is SEHNR and CDR2 is FQNEAQ (reference sequence). The CDR3 sequence: CASSSTGGSGQPQHF. The CDR3 coding sequence is TGTGCCAGCAGCTCCACCGGGGGGTCGGGGCAGCCCCAGCATTTT.

The chain uses TRBV10-3 and TRBJ1-3, with no clear D. Between the trimmed V and J ends, which lost 9 bases and 0 bases, there was a span of 9 bases. The germline V gene has CDR1 ENHRY and CDR2 SYGVKD. The CDR3 runs 13 residues. CDR3 residues: CAISHDSGNTIYF. CDR3 DNA: TGTGCCATTAGCCACGACTCTGGAAACACCATATATTTT.

V is TRBV28 and J is TRBJ2-3, with TRBD2 matching over 8 bases. The junction had 4 bases not matched to a gene; V was cut back by 5 bases and J by 3 bases. There are 14 residues in the CDR3. CDR1 is MDHEN and CDR2 is SYDVKM in the germline V gene. In DNA form, the CDR3 reads TGTGCCAGCAGTCCGGGGGGGCAAACAGATACGCAGTATTTT. Translated: CASSPGGQTDTQYF.

The chain uses TRBV6-2 or TRBV6-3 and TRBJ1-2; 8 bases agree with TRBD1. The CDR3 length is 14 residues. V was pared by 2 bases and J by 5 bases, with 4 bases of the junction left unmatched. Per germline, CDR1 MNHEY and CDR2 SVGEGT. The CDR3, as DNA: TGTGCCAGCAGTTACCCGGGGACAGGATATGGCTACACCTTC. It is translated as CASSYPGTGYGYTF.

At least ten counts were recorded for this clone. The chain employs TRBV9 and TRBJ1-1, with D possibly being TRBD1 (5 bases). Per the germline V gene, CDR1 is SGDLS and CDR2 is YYNGEE. The CDR3 sequence is 14 residues long. Deletions cut 0 bases from V and 5 bases from J, with 11 bases between. For the CDR3, the DNA is TGTGCCAGCAGCGTAGAAGCGGGGGGAACTGAAGCTTTCTTT. Translation gives CASSVEAGGTEAFF.

The rearrangement joins TRBV28 to TRBJ2-5; perhaps TRBD1 as D (6 bases). This CDR3 spans 15 amino acids. CDR1 MDHEN and CDR2 SYDVKM come from the germline V gene. V was clipped by 4 bases and J by 2 bases, with 14 bases between them. The CDR3, as DNA: TGTGCCAGCAGTTCCGACAGGAGTCCGCAAGAGACCCAGTACTTC. It is translated as CASSSDRSPQETQYF.

The rearrangement links TRBV15 to TRBJ2-3, with 8 bases aligning to TRBD1. The CDR3 extends over 16 amino acids. From germline, CDR1 is LNHNV and CDR2 YYDKDF (reference sequence). Losses at the gene ends were 0 bases for V and 10 bases for J; bases not matched to a gene: 12. The CDR3 region is CATSRDPPPDRDAQYF. CDR3 coding DNA: TGTGCCACCAGCAGAGATCCTCCACCGGACAGGGATGCGCAGTATTTT.

CDR3 nucleotides: TGTGCCAGCAGTTTGAGAGAATCTAATTCACCCCTCCACTTT. It is translated as CASSLRESNSPLHF. The chain uses TRBV27 and TRBJ1-6; D is unclear. V was pared by 3 bases and J by 6 bases, with 9 bases between. The germline V gene encodes CDR1 MNHEY and CDR2 SMNVEV (reference sequence). The length of the CDR3 is 14 residues.

This chain links TRBV7-2 with TRBJ2-3; 10 nucleotides align to TRBD2. The germline V gene has CDR1 SGHTA and CDR2 FQGNSA. Unmatched junction bases numbered 7, after V lost 4 bases and J lost 0 bases. This CDR3 contains 17 residues. For the CDR3, the DNA is TGTGCCAGCAGCTCAACCGGGACTAGCGTTAGCACAGATACGCAGTATTTT. Amino acid sequence: CASSSTGTSVSTDTQYF.